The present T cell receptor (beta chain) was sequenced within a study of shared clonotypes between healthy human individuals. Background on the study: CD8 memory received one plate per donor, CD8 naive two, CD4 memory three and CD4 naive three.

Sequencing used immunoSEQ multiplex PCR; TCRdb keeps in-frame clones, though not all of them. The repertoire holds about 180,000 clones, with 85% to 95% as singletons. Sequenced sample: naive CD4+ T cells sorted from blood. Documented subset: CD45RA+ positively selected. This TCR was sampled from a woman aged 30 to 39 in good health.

Here the CDR3 reads CASSLSGRIYEQYF. In nucleotides, the CDR3 is TGTGCCAGCAGTCTCAGCGGGAGGATCTACGAGCAGTACTTC. The chain uses TRBV28 and TRBJ2-7; 9 bases agree with TRBD2. The germline gives CDR1 MDHEN, CDR2 SYDVKM. Trimming took 5 bases from V and 3 from J; bases not matched to a gene: 5. CDR3 length equals 14 residues.